This T cell receptor beta chain was obtained from a study of T cell repertoires in cytomegalovirus infection. Across the study: It can be stated that public TCR beta signatures indicated CMV infection as well as a matching HLA type. Study-wide results and limits: There were carriers of CMV plus the relevant HLA, and cumulative public TCR beta family frequency identified them. Dominating the ex vivo response were HLA-C-restricted CMV-specific TCR beta clonotypes.

TCRdb ran MiXCR on the reads and lists one entry per CDR3 protein. The sample holds about 900,000 distinct CDR3 sequences, about a third seen once. This CDR3 is built from 12 residues. V was clipped by 10 bases and J by 5 bases, with 12 bases between them. Germline V gives CDR1 SGHNT, CDR2 YYREEE (reference sequence). A note on this clonotype: Its specificity is unknown.

This receptor was obtained from a human donor in good health (CMV status not recorded). Some clones in this sample may be carry-over from other donors' samples. The chain is built from TRBV5-4 and TRBJ2-2; no reliable D call. The sample consisted of cultured CD8+ T cells from PBMCs, taken from culture after CMV antigen stimulation. CDR3 DNA sequence: TGTGCCGCTCGACCCGATACCGGGGAGCTGTTTTTT. This gives the protein CAARPDTGELFF.